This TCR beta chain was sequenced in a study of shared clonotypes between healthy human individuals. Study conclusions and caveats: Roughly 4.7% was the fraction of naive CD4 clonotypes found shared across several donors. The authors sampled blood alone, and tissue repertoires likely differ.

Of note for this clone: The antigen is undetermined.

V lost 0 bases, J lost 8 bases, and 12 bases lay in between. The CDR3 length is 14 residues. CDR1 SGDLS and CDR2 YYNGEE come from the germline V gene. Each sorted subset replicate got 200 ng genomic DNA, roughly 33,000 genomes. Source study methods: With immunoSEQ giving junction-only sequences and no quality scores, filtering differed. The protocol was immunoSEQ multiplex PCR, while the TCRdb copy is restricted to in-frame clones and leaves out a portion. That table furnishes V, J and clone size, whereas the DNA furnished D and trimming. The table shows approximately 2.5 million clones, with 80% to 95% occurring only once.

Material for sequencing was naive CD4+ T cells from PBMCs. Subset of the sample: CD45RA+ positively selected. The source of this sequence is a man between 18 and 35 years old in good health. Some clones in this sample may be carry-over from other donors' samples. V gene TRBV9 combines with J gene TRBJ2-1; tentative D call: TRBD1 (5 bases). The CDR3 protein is CASSVDPWGYEQFF. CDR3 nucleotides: TGTGCCAGCAGCGTAGACCCCTGGGGCTATGAGCAGTTCTTC.